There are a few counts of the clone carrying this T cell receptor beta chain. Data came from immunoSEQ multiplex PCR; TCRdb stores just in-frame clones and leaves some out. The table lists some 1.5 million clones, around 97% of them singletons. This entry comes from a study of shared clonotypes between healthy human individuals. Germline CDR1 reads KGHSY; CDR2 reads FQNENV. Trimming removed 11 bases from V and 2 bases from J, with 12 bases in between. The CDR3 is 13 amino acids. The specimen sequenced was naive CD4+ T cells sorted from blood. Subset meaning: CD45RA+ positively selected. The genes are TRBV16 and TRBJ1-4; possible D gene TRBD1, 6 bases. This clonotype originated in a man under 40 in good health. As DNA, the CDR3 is TGTGCCGCAACAGGGTCGACTAATGAAAAACTGTTTTTT. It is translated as CAATGSTNEKLFF. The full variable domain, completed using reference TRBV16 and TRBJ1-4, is GEEVAQTPKHLVRGEGQKAKLYCAPIKGHSYVFWYQQVLKNEFKFLISFQNENVFDETGMPKERFSAKCLPNSPCSLEIQATKLEDSAVYFCAATGSTNEKLFFGSGTQLSVL.